This T cell receptor (beta chain) was sequenced during a study of blood T cell repertoires in COVID-19. The protocol was immunoSEQ multiplex PCR, while the TCRdb copy is restricted to in-frame clones and leaves out a portion. The repertoire includes some 300,000 clones, 85% of them detected once, and around 4% sits in the top ten. There are 15 residues in the CDR3. The trim removed 8 bases at V and 1 base at J, leaving 11 bases unmatched. Germline CDR1 reads WNHNN; CDR2 reads SYGVQD (reference sequence). Sequencing was done on a sample of peripheral blood. This sequence was found in a woman aged 45-60 years with active or convalescent COVID-19. The chain couples TRBV10-1 to TRBJ2-7; TRBD1 matches 7 bases. The CDR3 loop reads CASPRSTGKSYEQYF. CDR3 DNA sequence: TGCGCCAGCCCTCGATCGACAGGGAAATCCTACGAGCAGTACTTC.